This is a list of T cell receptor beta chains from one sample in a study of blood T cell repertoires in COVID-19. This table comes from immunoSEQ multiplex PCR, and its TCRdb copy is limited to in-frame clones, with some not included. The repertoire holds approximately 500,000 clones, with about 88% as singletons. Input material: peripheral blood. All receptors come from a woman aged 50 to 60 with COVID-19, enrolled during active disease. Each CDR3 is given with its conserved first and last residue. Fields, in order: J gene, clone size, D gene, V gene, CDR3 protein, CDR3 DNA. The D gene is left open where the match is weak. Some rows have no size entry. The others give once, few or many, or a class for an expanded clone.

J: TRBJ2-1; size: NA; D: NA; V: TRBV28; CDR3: CASSLYPLQGWGWVF; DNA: TGTGCCAGCAGTTTATACCCCCTTCAGGGGTGGGGTTGGGTCTTC
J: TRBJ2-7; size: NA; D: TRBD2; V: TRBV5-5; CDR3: CASSLGVASGGTYEQYF; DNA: TGTGCCAGCAGCTTGGGGGTCGCTAGCGGGGGGACCTACGAGCAGTACTTC
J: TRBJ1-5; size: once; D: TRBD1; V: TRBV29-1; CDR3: CSAATGGSGNQPQHF; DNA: TGCAGCGCAGCGACAGGGGGCAGTGGCAATCAGCCCCAGCATTTT
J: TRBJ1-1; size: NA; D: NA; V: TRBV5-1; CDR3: CASSSSLGGVTEAFF; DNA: TGCGCCAGCAGCTCCTCCCTCGGGGGAGTGACTGAAGCTTTCTTT
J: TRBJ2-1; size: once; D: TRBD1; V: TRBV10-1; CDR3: CASRDRRYNEQFF; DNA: TGCGCCAGCAGGGACAGGCGCTACAATGAGCAGTTCTTC
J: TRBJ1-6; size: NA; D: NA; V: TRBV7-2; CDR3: CASSLNRDTSHSPLHF; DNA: TGTGCCAGCAGCCTCAACCGGGACACCTCTCATTCACCCCTCCACTTT
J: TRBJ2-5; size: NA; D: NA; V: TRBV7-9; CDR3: CASSQGQETQYF; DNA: TGTGCCAGCAGCCAGGGGCAAGAGACCCAGTACTTC
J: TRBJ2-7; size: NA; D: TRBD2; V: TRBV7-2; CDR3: CASSLTSGDYEQYF; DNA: TGTGCCAGCAGCTTAACTAGCGGGGACTACGAGCAGTACTTC
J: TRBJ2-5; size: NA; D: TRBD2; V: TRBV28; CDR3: CASSARGLQETQYF; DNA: TGTGCCAGCAGTGCCCGGGGACTACAAGAGACCCAGTACTTC
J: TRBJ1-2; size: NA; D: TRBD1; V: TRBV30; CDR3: CAWLTGGLDYGYTF; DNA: TGTGCCTGGCTTACAGGGGGCTTAGACTATGGCTACACCTTC
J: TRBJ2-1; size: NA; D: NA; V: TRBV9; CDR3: CASSSPRQNEQFF; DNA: TGTGCCAGCAGCTCACCTCGACAGAATGAGCAGTTCTTC
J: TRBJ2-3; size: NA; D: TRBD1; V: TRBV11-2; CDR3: CASSWGTGDTQYF; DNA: TGTGCCAGCAGCTGGGGGACAGGTGATACGCAGTATTTT
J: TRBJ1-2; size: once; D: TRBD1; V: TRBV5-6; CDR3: CASSLLDRGGYTF; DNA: TGTGCCAGCAGCTTGTTGGACAGGGGAGGCTACACCTTC
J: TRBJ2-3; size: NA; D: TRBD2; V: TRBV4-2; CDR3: CASSPAGLALADTQYF; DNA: TGTGCCAGCAGCCCCGCAGGACTAGCCCTGGCAGATACGCAGTATTTT
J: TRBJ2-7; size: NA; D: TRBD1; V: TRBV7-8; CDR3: CASSGQGLEQYF; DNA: TGTGCCAGCAGCGGACAGGGTCTCGAGCAGTACTTC
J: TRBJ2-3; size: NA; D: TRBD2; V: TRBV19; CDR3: CASTTAGLAGGRGTDTQYF; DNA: TGTGCCAGTACCACCGCGGGGCTAGCGGGGGGGCGAGGCACAGATACGCAGTATTTT
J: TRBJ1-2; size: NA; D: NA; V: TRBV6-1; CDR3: CASSEAGQGFYGYTF; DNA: TGTGCCAGCAGTGAAGCGGGGCAAGGGTTCTATGGCTACACCTTC
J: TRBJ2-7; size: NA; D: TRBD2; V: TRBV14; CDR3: CASSKDRGGLHEQYF; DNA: TGTGCCAGCAGTAAGGACCGGGGGGGCCTCCACGAGCAGTACTTC
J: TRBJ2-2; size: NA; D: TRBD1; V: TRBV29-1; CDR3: CSVVGTGLNTGELFF; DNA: TGCAGCGTTGTGGGGACAGGGTTGAACACCGGGGAGCTGTTTTTT
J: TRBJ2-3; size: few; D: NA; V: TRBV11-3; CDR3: CASSADSSTDTQYF; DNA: TGTGCCAGCAGCGCTGACAGTAGCACAGATACGCAGTATTTT
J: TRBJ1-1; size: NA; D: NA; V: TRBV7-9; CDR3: CASSLKGPNTEAFF; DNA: TGTGCCAGCAGCTTAAAGGGGCCGAACACTGAAGCTTTCTTT
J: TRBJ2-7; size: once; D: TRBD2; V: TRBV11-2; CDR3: CASSPAISGGSSYEQYF; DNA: TGTGCCAGCAGCCCAGCGATCTCGGGGGGGAGCTCCTACGAGCAGTACTTC
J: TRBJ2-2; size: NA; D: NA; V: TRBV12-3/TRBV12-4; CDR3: CASSFPSGELFF; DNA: TGTGCCAGCAGTTTTCCGTCCGGGGAGCTGTTTTTT
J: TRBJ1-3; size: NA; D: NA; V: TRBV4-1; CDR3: CASTPGQNSGNTIYF; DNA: TGCGCCAGCACCCCAGGACAGAACTCTGGAAACACCATATATTTT
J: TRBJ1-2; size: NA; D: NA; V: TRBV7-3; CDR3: CASSSPGTSGYTF; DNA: TGTGCCAGCAGTTCTCCCGGGACAAGCGGCTACACCTTC
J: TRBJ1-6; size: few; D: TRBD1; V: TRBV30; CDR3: CAWSRDRGFNSPLHF; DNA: TGTGCCTGGAGTCGGGACAGGGGGTTTAATTCACCCCTCCACTTT
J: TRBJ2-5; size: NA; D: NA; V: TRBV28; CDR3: CAISTSAVKVSQETQYF; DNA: TGTGCCATCTCTACTTCCGCGGTGAAAGTAAGCCAAGAGACCCAGTACTTC
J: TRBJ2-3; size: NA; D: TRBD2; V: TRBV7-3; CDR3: CASSLGSGVEDTQYF; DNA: TGTGCCAGCAGCTTGGGTAGCGGGGTAGAAGATACGCAGTATTTT
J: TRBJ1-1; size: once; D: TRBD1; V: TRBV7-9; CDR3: CASSSSPGQEAFF; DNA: TGTGCCAGCAGCTCGAGTCCGGGACAGGAGGCTTTCTTT
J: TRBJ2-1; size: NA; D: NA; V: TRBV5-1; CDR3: CASSLAGRGNEQFF; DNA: TGCGCCAGCAGCTTGGCCGGCCGGGGGAATGAGCAGTTCTTC
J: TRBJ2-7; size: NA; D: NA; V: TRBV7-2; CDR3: CASSLAVSSSYEQYF; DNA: TGTGCCAGCAGCTTAGCAGTTAGTAGCTCCTACGAGCAGTACTTC
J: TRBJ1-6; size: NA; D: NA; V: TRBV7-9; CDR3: CASSLIEPRPLHF; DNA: TGTGCCAGCAGCTTAATTGAGCCCCGACCCCTCCACTTT
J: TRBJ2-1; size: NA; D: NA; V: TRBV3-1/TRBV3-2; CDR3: CASSQEAASSYNEQFF; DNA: TGTGCCAGCAGCCAAGAGGCGGCAAGCTCCTACAATGAGCAGTTCTTC
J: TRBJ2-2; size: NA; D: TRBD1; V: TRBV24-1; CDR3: CATSESGGTGELFF; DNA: TGTGCCACCAGTGAGTCAGGGGGCACCGGGGAGCTGTTTTTT
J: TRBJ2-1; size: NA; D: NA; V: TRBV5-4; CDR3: CASTTGHEEGEQFF; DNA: TGTGCCAGCACCACGGGACACGAAGAAGGGGAGCAGTTCTTC
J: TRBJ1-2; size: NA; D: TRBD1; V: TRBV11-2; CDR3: CASSLAGQGTVNYGYTF; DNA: TGTGCCAGCAGCTTAGCGGGACAGGGGACCGTTAACTATGGCTACACCTTC
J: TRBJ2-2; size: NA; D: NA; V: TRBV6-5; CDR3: CASSRGPAGELFF; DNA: TGTGCCAGCAGCCGAGGCCCGGCCGGGGAGCTGTTTTTT
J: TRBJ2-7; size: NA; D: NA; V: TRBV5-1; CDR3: CASSLKEEQYF; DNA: TGCGCCAGCAGCTTGAAAGAGGAGCAGTACTTC
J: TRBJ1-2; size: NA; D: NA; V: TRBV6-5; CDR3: CASRPAGGDYGYTF; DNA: TGTGCCAGCAGGCCCGCCGGAGGGGACTATGGCTACACCTTC
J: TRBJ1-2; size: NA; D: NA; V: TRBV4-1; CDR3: CASSPAGFRSYGYTF; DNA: TGCGCCAGCAGCCCCGCGGGGTTCAGGAGCTATGGCTACACCTTC